These 18 T cell receptor beta chains share one sample of origin, sequenced in a study of cytomegalovirus exposure and HLA in healthy donors (TCRdb year 2017). Receptors were amplified or captured by the immunoSEQ multiplex PCR assay. For the multiplex PCR, a mixture combining 60 forward primers for TCR Vbeta segments and 13 reverse primers for TCR Jbeta segments was used. TCRdb limited this immuneACCESS table to in-frame rearrangements with V and J called. A share of clones is missing; checked studies link under half to unresolved V genes, and the rest is unexplained. Here the sample has around 150,000 clones; roughly 75% occur a single time. The leading ten clones occupy 4.9% of the sample. Specimen: PBMCs. These receptors originate from a male donor in good health and CMV-seronegative.

J is TRBJ2-3 and V is TRBV6-5; a possible D gene is TRBD2 (6 bases). Germline CDR1 reads MNHEY; CDR2 reads SVGAGI. Trimming pared 5 bases from V and 2 bases from J, leaving 11 bases between. The CDR3 spans 14 residues. The DNA for the CDR3 is TGTGCCAGCAGTCTGGGACTGTTCACAGATACGCAGTATTTT. Translating gives CASSLGLFTDTQYF.

The V call is TRBV11-2, the J call TRBJ2-2; TRBD2 matches 8 bases. The V and J ends lost 1 base and 1 base, in that order; junction bases with no gene match: 2. Germline CDR1 reads SGHAT; CDR2 reads FQNNGV. There are 16 residues in the CDR3. This chain's CDR3 is CASSLVAGGNTGELFF. The DNA of the CDR3 is TGTGCCAGCAGCTTAGTCGCGGGGGGGAACACCGGGGAGCTGTTTTTT.

The chain has TRBV4-3 and TRBJ2-1; a weak D match, TRBD2 (6 bases). This CDR3 contains 15 residues. CDR1 is LGHNA, CDR2 YSLEER, per germline. V was trimmed by 4 bases and J by 2 bases, leaving 12 bases between them. In DNA, the CDR3 is TGCGCCAGCAGCCCCGGGGGTAAACCCTACAATGAGCAGTTCTTC. Protein: CASSPGGKPYNEQFF.

A single count supports this clone. The V gene is TRBV15, the J gene TRBJ2-7; TRBD1 aligns across 7 bases. After removal of 4 bases from V and 6 bases from J, the junction contained 6 bases not matched to a gene. Germline V gene sequence: CDR1 LNHNV, CDR2 YYDKDF (reference sequence). This CDR3 has 13 amino acids. CDR3 protein: CATSTTGIPEQYF. For the CDR3, the DNA is TGTGCCACCAGCACGACAGGGATCCCCGAGCAGTACTTC.

The rearrangement joins TRBV6-1 to TRBJ1-5; 8 bases align to TRBD1. The J segment lost 2 bases and the V segment lost 4 bases, leaving 7 bases of the junction unmatched. This CDR3 spans 16 amino acids. Per the germline V gene, CDR1 is MNHNS and CDR2 is SASEGT. CDR3 in DNA: TGTGCCAGCAGTGGGACGCCGGGACAGGGCAATCAGCCCCAGCATTTT. Its protein product is CASSGTPGQGNQPQHF.

This clone was picked up a small number of times. The chain joins TRBV2 to TRBJ1-3; D is uncertain. The V gene's germline CDR1 is SNHLY and CDR2 FYNNEI. The CDR3 consists of 16 residues. Trimming took 4 bases from V and 0 from J, leaving 13 bases between them. The CDR3 region is CASSGGRGFSGNTIYF. The DNA for the CDR3 is TGTGCCAGCAGTGGCGGGCGGGGTTTCTCTGGAAACACCATATATTTT.

The chain has TRBV28 and TRBJ1-5; 7 positions agree with TRBD1. V gave up 6 bases and J gave up 0 bases; unmatched junction bases: 8. This CDR3 is built from 16 residues. Germline assignment: CDR1 MDHEN and CDR2 SYDVKM. This CDR3 reads CASSPTGRNSNQPQHF. The CDR3 coding sequence is TGTGCCAGCAGCCCGACAGGGAGAAATAGCAATCAGCCCCAGCATTTT.

DNA for the CDR3: TGTGCCAGTAGTTGGACAGAAAACACTGAAGCTTTCTTT. This encodes CASSWTENTEAFF. The chain joins TRBV19 to TRBJ1-1, with a possible D match to TRBD1 (6 bases). CDR1 and CDR2 from the germline V gene are LNHDA and SQIVND (reference sequence). Trimming removed 5 bases from V and 2 bases from J, with 9 bases in between. CDR3 length equals 13 residues.

The chain has TRBV7-9 and TRBJ2-3; the match to TRBD2 covers 10 bases. The CDR3 has 14 amino acids. CDR1 and CDR2 from the germline V gene are SEHNR and FQNEAQ (reference sequence). Unmatched junction bases numbered 4, after V lost 6 bases and J lost 4 bases. CDR3 loop: CASRESGGADTQYF. The CDR3 DNA reads TGTGCCAGCAGGGAGAGCGGGGGGGCAGATACGCAGTATTTT.

The V and J genes are TRBV29-1 and TRBJ1-1; D not certain. The germline V and J ends were trimmed by 3 bases and 1 base, with 9 bases remaining between them. CDR3 length: 13 residues. Germline V gives CDR1 SQVTM, CDR2 ANQGSEA. In DNA, the CDR3 is TGCAGCGTTGAGGGCTTCCAGAACACTGAAGCTTTCTTT. Amino acid sequence: CSVEGFQNTEAFF.

The genes are TRBV9 and TRBJ1-2, with D unresolved. Trimming took 0 bases from V and 7 from J, leaving 19 bases between them. The CDR3 covers 16 residues. The germline CDR1 and CDR2 sequences are SGDLS and YYNGEE. The CDR3 DNA is TGTGCCAGCAGCGTAGGGTTCACGGTGGGGAGTTCTGGCTACACCTTC. This sequence encodes CASSVGFTVGSSGYTF.

The J gene is TRBJ2-7, the V gene TRBV7-9, with D possibly being TRBD2 (7 bases). Germline V gene data show CDR1 as SEHNR and CDR2 as FQNEAQ (reference sequence). Trimming left V 5 bases short and J 2 bases short, with 13 bases between. The CDR3 has 14 amino acids. The CDR3 bases are TGTGCCAGCAGCCCCGGGGGGCTGACCTACGAGCAGTACTTC. Translated, it gives CASSPGGLTYEQYF. Supplemented by reference TRBV7-9 and TRBJ2-7, the full variable domain reads DTGVSQNPRHKITKRGQNVTFRCDPISEHNRLYWYRQTLGQGPEFLTYFQNEAQLEKSRLLSDRFSAERPKGSFSTLEIQRTEQGDSAMYLCASSPGGLTYEQYFGPGTRLTVT.

This clone was seen only a few times. V is TRBV6-5 and J is TRBJ1-2; 7 nucleotides line up with TRBD1. Unmatched junction bases numbered 4, after V lost 5 bases and J lost 4 bases. CDR1 is MNHEY, CDR2 SVGAGI, per germline. The CDR3 has 13 residues. CDR3 coding DNA: TGTGCCAGCAGTCTCAGGGGGGTCTATGGCTACACCTTC. This translates into CASSLRGVYGYTF.

The J gene is TRBJ1-2, the V gene TRBV28; D may be TRBD1 (5 bases). CDR1 MDHEN and CDR2 SYDVKM come from the germline V gene. Trimming took 7 bases from V and 4 from J, leaving 16 bases between them. The CDR3 is 14 residues long. CDR3 residues: CASTSGTDSYGYTF. CDR3 in DNA: TGTGCCAGCACCAGCGGGACCGACAGCTATGGCTACACCTTC.

The V and J genes are TRBV14 and TRBJ1-1; D not resolved. This CDR3 is built from 15 residues. V gave up 1 base and J gave up 1 base, with 10 bases separating them. Germline CDR1 SGHDN, CDR2 FVKESK. The CDR3: CASSQVSVRNTEAFF. The CDR3 region has the DNA TGTGCCAGCAGCCAAGTAAGTGTCAGGAACACTGAAGCTTTCTTT.

This clone has just a few counts. CDR3 loop: CASSGPQGADANYGYTF. The CDR3 DNA reads as TGTGCCAGCAGTGGGCCTCAGGGGGCTGATGCTAACTATGGCTACACCTTC. The V gene is TRBV6-1, the J gene TRBJ1-2; 8 bases map to TRBD1. Germline trimming cut 4 bases from V and 0 bases from J; bases unmatched to any gene: 10. The length of the CDR3 is 17 residues. In germline, CDR1 is MNHNS, CDR2 SASEGT.

This clone was picked up one time. The chain carries TRBV28 and TRBJ2-3; 11 nucleotides agree with TRBD2. The CDR3 consists of 15 residues. The V gene end was trimmed by 6 bases and the J gene end by 6 bases; junction bases not matched to a gene: 8. Germline V gene data show CDR1 as MDHEN and CDR2 as SYDVKM. The CDR3 coding sequence is TGTGCCAGCAGAGAGACTAGCGGGGTACAGGATACGCAGTATTTT. Its translation is CASRETSGVQDTQYF. Combining the CDR3 with reference TRBV28 and TRBJ2-3 gives the whole variable domain DVKVTQSSRYLVKRTGEKVFLECVQDMDHENMFWYRQDPGLGLRLIYFSYDVKMKEKGDIPEGYSVSREKKERFSLILESASTNQTSMYLCASRETSGVQDTQYFGPGTRLTVL.

The rearrangement joins TRBV2 to TRBJ2-7; the match to TRBD2 covers 10 bases. The CDR3 is 16 residues long. CDR1 and CDR2 (germline): SNHLY, FYNNEI. V shed 2 bases, J shed 3 bases, and the junction held 7 bases outside the gene matches. The CDR3 coding sequence is TGTGCCAGCAGTGAAAACCCCCCTAGCGGGGGCTACGAGCAGTACTTC. Its translation is CASSENPPSGGYEQYF.